The present T cell receptor (beta chain) was sequenced within a study of shared clonotypes between healthy human individuals. Trimming cost V 0 bases and J 5 bases; bases outside gene matches: 22. The CDR3 has 21 residues. The V gene's germline CDR1 is SGHRS and CDR2 YFSETQ. Adult donors, all healthy and HIV-negative, had no recent acute infections or vaccinations. At deep level, the assay was performed. An even split of each subset's genomic DNA across several immunoSEQ plates was performed. This table comes from immunoSEQ multiplex PCR, and its TCRdb copy is limited to in-frame clones, with some not included. The table lists hundreds of thousands of clones, roughly 77% of them singletons. There are a few counts of this clone.

This sequence originates from a woman in her forties in good health. Some clones in this sample may be carry-over from other donors' samples. The sample consisted of PBMCs. This chain links TRBV5-1 with TRBJ2-2; 7 positions match TRBD1. CDR3 bases: TGCGCCAGCAGCTTGGATGTAACAGGGGACCTACTTAGGTTGGGGACCGGGGAGCTGTTTTTT. Translation gives CASSLDVTGDLLRLGTGELFF.